The clone carrying this T cell receptor (beta chain) shows up as medium-sized by frequency. Its antigen is still unknown. The sample comes from a study of T cell clusters in autoimmune cytopenias. Study-level points and caveats: Primary autoimmune cytopenia patients seemingly lacked the physiological T cell clusters found in healthy donors.

TRB was amplified from approximately 250 ng of peripheral blood genomic DNA per sample. The CDR3 spans 14 residues. Germline V lookup: CDR1 KGHSH, CDR2 LQKENI. One tube held mixed TRB-A and TRB-B primer pools for touch-down PCR. Each CDR3 protein gets one entry in TCRdb, which reprocessed the multiplex PCR reads and gives no DNA. The listing contains 2,500 to 3,000 distinct CDR3 sequences. Separately, the same data were catalogued under a study of T cell repertoires in aging, cancer and after chemotherapy. That publication notes: Repeat sampling of healthy donors over several months to years showed clear clonal overlap. Compared with age-matched healthy donors, untreated hematological or solid cancer patients showed higher blood TCR clonality.

The clonotype originates from a human donor in good health. Source material: peripheral blood. The gene calls are TRBV18 and TRBJ2-5; the D gene TCRdb calls, TRBD2, cannot be checked with no DNA. The CDR3: CASSPGETQETQYF.